The present TCR beta chain was sequenced within a study of T cell repertoires in ileal Crohn's disease. Study background: Less than 40% were active smokers at surgery; median disease duration was almost 8 years.

This clone was seen only a few times. The CDR3 end shows no conserved phenylalanine or tryptophan, and so a read error is likely. It is unclear where the CDR3 begins or ends on the DNA, so no DNA is shown, and the CDR3 is as TCRdb lists it. Sequencing used immunoSEQ multiplex PCR; TCRdb keeps in-frame clones, though not all of them. The sample consists of fewer than 20,000 clones, 60% of them appearing once. Germline V gene lookup returns CDR1 SGHNT and CDR2 YENEEA. Termini included, the CDR3 measures 10 amino acids. J is TRBJ2-7 and V is TRBV11-3; the table's D call, TRBD2, has no DNA check behind it. The TCR was taken from an adult with Crohn's disease. The sample was ileal tissue. CDR3 residues: CASSLDDWRE.